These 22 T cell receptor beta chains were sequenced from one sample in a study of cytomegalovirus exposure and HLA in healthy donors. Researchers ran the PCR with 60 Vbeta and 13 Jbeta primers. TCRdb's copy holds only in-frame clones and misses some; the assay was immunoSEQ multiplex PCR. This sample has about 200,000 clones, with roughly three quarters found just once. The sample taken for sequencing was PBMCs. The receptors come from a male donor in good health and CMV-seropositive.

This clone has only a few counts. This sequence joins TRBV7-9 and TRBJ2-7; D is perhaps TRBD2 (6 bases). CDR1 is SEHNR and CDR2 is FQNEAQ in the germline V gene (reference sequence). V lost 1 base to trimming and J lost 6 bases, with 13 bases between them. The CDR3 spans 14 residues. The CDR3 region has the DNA TGTGCCAGCAGCTTAGAATCTAGGAGGGGCGAGCAGTACTTC. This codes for CASSLESRRGEQYF.

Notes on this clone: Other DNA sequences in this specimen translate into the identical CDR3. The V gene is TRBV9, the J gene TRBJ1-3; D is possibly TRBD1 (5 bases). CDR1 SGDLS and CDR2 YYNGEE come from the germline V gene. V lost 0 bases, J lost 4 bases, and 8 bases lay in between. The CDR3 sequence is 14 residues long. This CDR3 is CASSVGGDGNTIYF. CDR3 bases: TGTGCCAGCAGCGTAGGGGGGGACGGAAACACCATATATTTT.

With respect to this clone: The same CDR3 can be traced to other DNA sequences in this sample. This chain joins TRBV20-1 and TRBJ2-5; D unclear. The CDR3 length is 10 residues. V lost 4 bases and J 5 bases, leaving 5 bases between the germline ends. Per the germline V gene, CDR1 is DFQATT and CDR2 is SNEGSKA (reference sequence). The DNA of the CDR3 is TGCAGTGCTACGAGGGAGACCCAGTACTTC. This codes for CSATRETQYF.

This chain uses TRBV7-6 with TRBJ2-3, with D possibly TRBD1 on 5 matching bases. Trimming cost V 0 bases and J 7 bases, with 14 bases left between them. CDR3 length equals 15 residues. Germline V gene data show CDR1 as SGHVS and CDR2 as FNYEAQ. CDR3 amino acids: CASSLALGQGNTQYF. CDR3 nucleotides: TGTGCCAGCAGCTTAGCGCTAGGGCAGGGCAATACGCAGTATTTT.

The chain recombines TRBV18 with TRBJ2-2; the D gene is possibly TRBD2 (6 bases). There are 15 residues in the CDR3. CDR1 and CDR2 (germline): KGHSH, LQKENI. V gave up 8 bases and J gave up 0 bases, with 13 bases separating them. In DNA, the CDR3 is TGTGCCAGCGCCGGGACTTACGCGAACACCGGGGAGCTGTTTTTT. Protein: CASAGTYANTGELFF.

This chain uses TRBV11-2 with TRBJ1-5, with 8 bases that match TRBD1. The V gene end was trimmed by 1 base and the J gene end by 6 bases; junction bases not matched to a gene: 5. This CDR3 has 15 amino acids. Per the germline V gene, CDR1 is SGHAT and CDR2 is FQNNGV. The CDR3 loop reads CASSLAGGLGQPQHF. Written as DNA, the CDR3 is TGTGCCAGCAGCTTAGCAGGGGGCCTCGGTCAGCCCCAGCATTTT.

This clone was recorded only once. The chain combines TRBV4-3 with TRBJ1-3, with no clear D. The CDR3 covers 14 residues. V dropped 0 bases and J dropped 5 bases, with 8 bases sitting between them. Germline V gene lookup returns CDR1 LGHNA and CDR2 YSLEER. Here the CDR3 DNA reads TGCGCCAGCAGCCAAGACAGGTTTCGAAACACCATATATTTT. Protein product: CASSQDRFRNTIYF.

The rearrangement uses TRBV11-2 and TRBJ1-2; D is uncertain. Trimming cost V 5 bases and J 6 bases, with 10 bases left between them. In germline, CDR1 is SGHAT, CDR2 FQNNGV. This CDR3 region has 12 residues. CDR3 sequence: CASSATRDGYTF. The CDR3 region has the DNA TGTGCCAGCAGCGCAACGCGGGATGGCTACACCTTC.

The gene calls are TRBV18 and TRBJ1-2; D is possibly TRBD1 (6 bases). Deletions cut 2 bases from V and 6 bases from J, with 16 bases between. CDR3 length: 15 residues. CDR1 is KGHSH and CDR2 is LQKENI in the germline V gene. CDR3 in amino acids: CASSPVGGVSDGYTF. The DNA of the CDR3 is TGTGCCAGCTCACCAGTAGGGGGAGTTAGTGATGGCTACACCTTC.

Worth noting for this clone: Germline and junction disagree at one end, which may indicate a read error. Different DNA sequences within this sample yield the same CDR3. CDR3 coding DNA: TGCGCCAGCTCATCAGACAGGGGCGGGCCCCAGCATTTT. Translation gives CASSSDRGGPQHF. The chain recombines TRBV18 with TRBJ1-5; 8 nucleotides match TRBD1. Germline V gene data show CDR1 as KGHSH and CDR2 as LQKENI. The CDR3 totals 13 residues. Together with reference TRBV18 and TRBJ1-5, the CDR3 gives the full variable domain: NAGVMQNPRHLVRRRGQEARLRCSPMKGHSHVYWYRQLPEEGLKFMVYLQKENIIDESGMPKERFSAEFPKEGPSILRIQQVVRGDSAAYFCASSSDRGGPQHFGDGTRLSIL.

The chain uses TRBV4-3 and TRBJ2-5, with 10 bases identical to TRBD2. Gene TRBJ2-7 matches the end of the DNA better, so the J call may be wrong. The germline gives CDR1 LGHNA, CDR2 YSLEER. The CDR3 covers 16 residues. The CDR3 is CASSQDASGGSYEQYF. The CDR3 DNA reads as TGCGCCAGCAGCCAAGATGCTAGCGGGGGATCCTACGAGCAGTACTTC.

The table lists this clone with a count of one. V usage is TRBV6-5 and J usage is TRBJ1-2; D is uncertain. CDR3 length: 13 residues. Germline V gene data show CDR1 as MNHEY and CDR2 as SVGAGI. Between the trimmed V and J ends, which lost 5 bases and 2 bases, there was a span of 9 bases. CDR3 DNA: TGTGCCAGCAGTGCCCAGGCAAACTATGGCTACACCTTC. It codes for CASSAQANYGYTF.

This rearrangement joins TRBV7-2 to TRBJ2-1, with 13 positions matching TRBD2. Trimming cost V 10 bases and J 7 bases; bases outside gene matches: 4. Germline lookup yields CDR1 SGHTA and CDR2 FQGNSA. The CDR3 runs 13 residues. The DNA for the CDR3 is TGTGCCAACCGACTAGCGGGGGGTAATGAGCAGTTCTTC. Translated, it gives CANRLAGGNEQFF.

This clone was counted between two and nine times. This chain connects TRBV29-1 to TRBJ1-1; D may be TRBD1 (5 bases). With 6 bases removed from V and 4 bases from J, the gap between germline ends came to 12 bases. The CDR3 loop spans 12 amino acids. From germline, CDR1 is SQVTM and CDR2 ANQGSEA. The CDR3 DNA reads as TGCAGCGTAGATCAGGGCTTCACTGAAGCTTTCTTT. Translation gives CSVDQGFTEAFF.

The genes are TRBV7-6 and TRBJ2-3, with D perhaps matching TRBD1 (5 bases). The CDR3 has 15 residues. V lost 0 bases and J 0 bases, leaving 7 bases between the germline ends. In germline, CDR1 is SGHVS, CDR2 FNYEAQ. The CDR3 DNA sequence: TGTGCCAGCAGCTTAGCGGGGCTTAGCACAGATACGCAGTATTTT. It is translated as CASSLAGLSTDTQYF.

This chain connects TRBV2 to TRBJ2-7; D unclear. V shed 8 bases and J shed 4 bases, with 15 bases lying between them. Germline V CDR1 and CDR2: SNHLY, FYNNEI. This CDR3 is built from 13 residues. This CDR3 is CASQPESGYEQYF. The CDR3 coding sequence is TGTGCCAGCCAGCCGGAGTCTGGGTACGAGCAGTACTTC.

CDR3 coding DNA: TGTGCCAGCAGCTTCCTACGCTCCTACAATGAGCAGTTCTTC. It specifies CASSFLRSYNEQFF. V is TRBV11-1 and J is TRBJ2-1; D not resolved. The CDR3 contains 14 residues. CDR1 and CDR2 from the germline V gene are SGHAT and FQDESV (reference sequence). V lost 3 bases and J 0 bases, leaving 6 bases between the germline ends.

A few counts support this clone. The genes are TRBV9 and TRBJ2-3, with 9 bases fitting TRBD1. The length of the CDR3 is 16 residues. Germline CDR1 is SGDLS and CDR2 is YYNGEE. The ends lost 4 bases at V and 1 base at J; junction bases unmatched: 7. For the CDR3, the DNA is TGTGCCAGCAGCCCAAACAGGGGGCCCGGCACAGATACGCAGTATTTT. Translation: CASSPNRGPGTDTQYF.

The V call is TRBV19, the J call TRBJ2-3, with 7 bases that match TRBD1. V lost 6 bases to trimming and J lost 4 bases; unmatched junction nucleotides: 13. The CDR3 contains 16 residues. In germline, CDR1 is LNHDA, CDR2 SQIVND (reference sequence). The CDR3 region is CASSLRVGQGADTQYF. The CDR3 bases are TGTGCCAGTAGCCTTCGGGTCGGGCAGGGGGCAGATACGCAGTATTTT.

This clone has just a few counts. This chain's CDR3 is CASSFQTGFVYEQYF. The DNA of the CDR3 is TGTGCCAGCAGTTTCCAGACAGGTTTTGTCTACGAGCAGTACTTC. The chain joins TRBV28 to TRBJ2-7; a weak D match, TRBD1 (6 bases). Germline V lookup: CDR1 MDHEN, CDR2 SYDVKM. Between the trimmed V and J ends, which lost 3 bases and 3 bases, there was a span of 15 bases. The CDR3 loop spans 15 amino acids. The full variable domain, completed using reference TRBV28 and TRBJ2-7, is DVKVTQSSRYLVKRTGEKVFLECVQDMDHENMFWYRQDPGLGLRLIYFSYDVKMKEKGDIPEGYSVSREKKERFSLILESASTNQTSMYLCASSFQTGFVYEQYFGPGTRLTVT.

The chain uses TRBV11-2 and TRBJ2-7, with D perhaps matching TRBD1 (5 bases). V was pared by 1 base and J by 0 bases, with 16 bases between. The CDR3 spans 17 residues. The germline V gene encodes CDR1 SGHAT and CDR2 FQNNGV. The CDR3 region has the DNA TGTGCCAGCAGCTTAGGCCCCCGACAGCGAAGCTCCTACGAGCAGTACTTC. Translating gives CASSLGPRQRSSYEQYF.

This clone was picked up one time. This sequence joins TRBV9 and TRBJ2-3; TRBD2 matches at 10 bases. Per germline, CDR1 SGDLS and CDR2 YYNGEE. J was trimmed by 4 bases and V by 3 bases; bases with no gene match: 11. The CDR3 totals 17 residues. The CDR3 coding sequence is TGTGCCAGCAGCGAGGGTTTGAGCGGGAGGGCCCCAGATACGCAGTATTTT. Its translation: CASSEGLSGRAPDTQYF.